The 21 T cell receptor beta chains below all came from one sample that was sequenced in a study of graft-versus-host responses after intestinal transplantation. TCRdb's copy holds only in-frame clones and misses some; the assay was immunoSEQ multiplex PCR. The data hold 100,000 to 120,000 clones, with about 94% observed a single time. Antigens of these TCRs are unknown. The sequences come from unstimulated CD8+ T cells sorted from spleen or lymph node cells, collected before intestinal transplant. These receptors were taken from a human donor who received an intestinal transplant.

The chain carries TRBV4-1 and TRBJ2-1; TRBD1 aligns across 12 bases. The V and J ends lost 1 base and 8 bases, in that order; junction bases with no gene match: 9. The germline gives CDR1 MGHRA, CDR2 YSYEKL. The CDR3 has 17 residues. This CDR3 reads CASSQVAPGQGAYEQFF. CDR3 sequence (DNA): TGCGCCAGCAGCCAAGTAGCCCCGGGACAGGGGGCATATGAGCAGTTCTTC.

This clone was found once. The genes are TRBV7-9 and TRBJ2-5; TRBD2 might be the D (6 bases). This CDR3 contains 16 residues. The V gene's germline CDR1 is SEHNR and CDR2 FQNEAQ (reference sequence). The ends were cut back, 5 bases at V and 0 bases at J, with 16 bases in the middle. This chain's CDR3 is CASSRSSDLYQETQYF. CDR3 sequence (DNA): TGTGCCAGCAGCCGGTCTAGCGATTTGTACCAAGAGACCCAGTACTTC.

The chain links TRBV5-1 to TRBJ1-1, with D perhaps matching TRBD1 (6 bases). The length of the CDR3 is 15 residues. Germline loops: CDR1 SGHRS, CDR2 YFSETQ. V lost 4 bases, J lost 5 bases, and 18 bases lay in between. In nucleotides, the CDR3 is TGCGCCAGCAGCCCACCAGGGGAGGAGGGAACTGAAGCTTTCTTT. Its translation is CASSPPGEEGTEAFF. Complete variable domain (other parts from reference TRBV5-1 and TRBJ1-1): KAGVTQTPRYLIKTRGQQVTLSCSPISGHRSVSWYQQTPGQGLQFLFEYFSETQRNKGNFPGRFSGRQFSNSRSEMNVSTLELGDSALYLCASSPPGEEGTEAFFGQGTRLTVV.

J is TRBJ2-7 and V is TRBV28; D is uncertain. This CDR3 contains 12 residues. CDR1 and CDR2 from the germline V gene are MDHEN and SYDVKM. V was clipped by 4 bases and J by 3 bases, with 7 bases between them. Written as DNA, the CDR3 is TGTGCCAGCAGTTCCCGAAACTACGAGCAGTACTTC. Translating gives CASSSRNYEQYF.

The CDR3 nucleotides read TGTGCCAGCAGTTTGGTCAACCCGAGCCTAGCGGGAGGCTCCTACGAGCAGTACTTC. It yields the protein CASSLVNPSLAGGSYEQYF. This rearrangement joins TRBV27 to TRBJ2-7; TRBD2 matches at 11 bases. Trimming cost V 3 bases and J 0 bases; bases outside gene matches: 13. This CDR3 has 19 amino acids. The germline V gene has CDR1 MNHEY and CDR2 SMNVEV (reference sequence).

The DNA of the CDR3 is TGTGCCAGCAGCTTAGTCCTAGCGGGCCAGTACAATGAGCAGTTCTTC. It translates to CASSLVLAGQYNEQFF. J is TRBJ2-1 and V is TRBV13; 8 nucleotides align to TRBD2. The CDR3 is 16 amino acids. Germline V gives CDR1 PRHDT, CDR2 FYEKMQ (reference sequence). V was pared by 1 base and J by 4 bases, with 6 bases of the junction left unmatched.

The DNA of the CDR3 is TGTGCCAGCAGCCAATATACTAGCGGGGGGTACAATGAGCAGTTCTTC. As protein: CASSQYTSGGYNEQFF. V gene TRBV4-2 combines with J gene TRBJ2-1; TRBD2 matches 12 bases. This CDR3 spans 16 amino acids. CDR1 is LGHNA, CDR2 YNFKEQ, per germline. Trimming took 2 bases from V and 4 from J; bases not matched to a gene: 3.

CDR3 sequence (DNA): TGCGCCAGCAGCTTGGACAATTTGGAAGAGACCCAGTACTTC. Its protein is CASSLDNLEETQYF. The chain joins TRBV5-1 to TRBJ2-5; D is unclear. This CDR3 has 14 residues. CDR1 and CDR2 from the germline V gene are SGHRS and YFSETQ. Between the trimmed V and J ends, which lost 0 bases and 3 bases, there was a span of 9 bases.

This sequence joins TRBV5-8 and TRBJ2-3; perhaps TRBD2 as D (6 bases). Germline CDR1 reads SGHTS; CDR2 reads YDEGEE. V was cut by 1 base and J by 4 bases, with 16 bases left in between. The CDR3 length is 16 residues. The CDR3 is CASSLRLVYTPDTQYF. The CDR3 nucleotides read TGTGCCAGCAGCTTGAGACTAGTGTATACCCCAGATACGCAGTATTTT.

This chain uses TRBV28 with TRBJ2-5; D gene ambiguous. Germline CDR1 and CDR2: MDHEN and SYDVKM. CDR3 length: 13 residues. Between the trimmed V and J ends, which lost 2 bases and 4 bases, there was a span of 8 bases. The CDR3, as DNA: TGTGCCAGCAGTTTAAGTCTAGTAGAGACCCAGTACTTC. This gives the protein CASSLSLVETQYF.

The chain employs TRBV4-1 and TRBJ2-7, with 8 positions matching TRBD2. The CDR3 length is 16 residues. The germline gives CDR1 MGHRA, CDR2 YSYEKL. V lost 1 base to trimming and J lost 2 bases; unmatched junction nucleotides: 7. The CDR3 DNA sequence: TGCGCCAGCAGCCAAGTACTAGCGGATGCCCCCTACGAGCAGTACTTC. Encoded protein: CASSQVLADAPYEQYF.

The rearrangement links TRBV29-1 to TRBJ2-6, with D hard to call. This CDR3 has 13 residues. Trimming stripped 1 base from V and 4 bases from J, with 5 bases between. CDR1 is SQVTM and CDR2 is ANQGSEA in the germline V gene. The CDR3 is CSVEGRGANVLTF. For the CDR3, the DNA is TGCAGCGTTGAAGGGAGAGGGGCCAACGTCCTGACTTTC.

Concerning this clone itself: Additional DNA sequences in this sample encode the identical CDR3. V usage is TRBV7-9 and J usage is TRBJ1-3; perhaps TRBD1 as D (5 bases). This CDR3 contains 14 residues. The V and J ends lost 5 bases and 1 base respectively, with 9 bases between them. Germline CDR1 is SEHNR and CDR2 is FQNEAQ (reference sequence). CDR3 nucleotide sequence: TGTGCCAGCAGCCCGACAGTTTCTGGAAACACCATATATTTT. This gives the protein CASSPTVSGNTIYF. The full variable domain, rest sourced from reference TRBV7-9 and TRBJ1-3, is DTGVSQNPRHKITKRGQNVTFRCDPISEHNRLYWYRQTLGQGPEFLTYFQNEAQLEKSRLLSDRFSAERPKGSFSTLEIQRTEQGDSAMYLCASSPTVSGNTIYFGEGSWLTVV.

The chain employs TRBV10-2 and TRBJ2-4, with TRBD2 identical over 11 bases. This CDR3 has 16 amino acids. V was pared by 4 bases and J by 3 bases, with 5 bases of the junction left unmatched. Per germline, CDR1 WSHSY and CDR2 SAAADI. The CDR3 DNA sequence: TGCGCCAGCAGTGCCCTAGCGGGAGGTGTCAAAAACATTCAGTACTTC. It is translated as CASSALAGGVKNIQYF.

The chain combines TRBV14 with TRBJ2-1; tentative D call: TRBD2 (5 bases). The CDR3 runs to 17 residues. V was clipped by 0 bases and J by 2 bases, with 14 bases between them. Germline V lookup: CDR1 SGHDN, CDR2 FVKESK. CDR3 in DNA: TGTGCCAGCAGCCAAGAGGGGTTAAGAGGGCCCTACAATGAGCAGTTCTTC. Amino acid sequence: CASSQEGLRGPYNEQFF.

The chain is built from TRBV4-1 and TRBJ2-1; TRBD2 agrees at 14 bases. There are 17 residues in the CDR3. J lost 14 bases, V lost 1 base, and 13 bases had no gene match. Germline V gene sequence: CDR1 MGHRA, CDR2 YSYEKL. In nucleotides, the CDR3 is TGCGCCAGCAGCCAAGTGATCGGGACTAGCGGGAGAGAGTCGAAGTTCTTC. Protein product: CASSQVIGTSGRESKFF.

J is TRBJ2-1 and V is TRBV29-1; 9 nucleotides align to TRBD1. Losses at the gene ends were 2 bases for V and 3 bases for J; bases not matched to a gene: 14. Per the germline V gene, CDR1 is SQVTM and CDR2 is ANQGSEA. The CDR3 has 18 amino acids. The chain's CDR3 is CSVEWDRLGQGIYNEQFF. The DNA for the CDR3 is TGCAGCGTTGAATGGGATCGATTGGGACAGGGAATCTACAATGAGCAGTTCTTC.

This rearrangement joins TRBV27 to TRBJ2-1; D uncertain. This CDR3 spans 16 amino acids. Trimming pared 2 bases from V and 0 bases from J, leaving 11 bases between. Germline CDR1 is MNHEY and CDR2 is SMNVEV (reference sequence). The CDR3 sequence: CASSLSWGASYNEQFF. Here the CDR3 DNA reads TGTGCCAGCAGTTTAAGTTGGGGTGCCTCCTACAATGAGCAGTTCTTC.

In its sample, this clone was seen once. The chain links TRBV27 to TRBJ1-1, with D possibly TRBD1 on 6 matching bases. The CDR3 length is 16 residues. Germline loops: CDR1 MNHEY, CDR2 SMNVEV (reference sequence). V was clipped by 3 bases and J by 2 bases, with 16 bases between them. In DNA, the CDR3 is TGTGCCAGCAGTTTGACGGGGGCAGGGTTAAACACTGAAGCTTTCTTT. This sequence encodes CASSLTGAGLNTEAFF.

DNA for the CDR3: TGTGCCAGCAGCCAAAAAGGCAGGGTCGGGGAGCTGTTTTTT. This sequence encodes CASSQKGRVGELFF. The J gene is TRBJ2-2, the V gene TRBV14; the D gene is possibly TRBD1 (5 bases). Looked up from germline, CDR1 is SGHDN and CDR2 is FVKESK. This CDR3 has 14 amino acids. Trimming removed 2 bases at V and 7 bases at J, with 11 bases between.

The rearrangement joins TRBV6-5 to TRBJ2-5; D uncertain. Germline V gene lookup returns CDR1 MNHEY and CDR2 SVGAGI. The CDR3 contains 14 residues. With 4 bases removed from V and 5 bases from J, the gap between germline ends came to 14 bases. CDR3 coding DNA: TGTGCCAGCAGTTCTAACGGGCAGAGGGAGACCCAGTACTTC. It specifies CASSSNGQRETQYF.